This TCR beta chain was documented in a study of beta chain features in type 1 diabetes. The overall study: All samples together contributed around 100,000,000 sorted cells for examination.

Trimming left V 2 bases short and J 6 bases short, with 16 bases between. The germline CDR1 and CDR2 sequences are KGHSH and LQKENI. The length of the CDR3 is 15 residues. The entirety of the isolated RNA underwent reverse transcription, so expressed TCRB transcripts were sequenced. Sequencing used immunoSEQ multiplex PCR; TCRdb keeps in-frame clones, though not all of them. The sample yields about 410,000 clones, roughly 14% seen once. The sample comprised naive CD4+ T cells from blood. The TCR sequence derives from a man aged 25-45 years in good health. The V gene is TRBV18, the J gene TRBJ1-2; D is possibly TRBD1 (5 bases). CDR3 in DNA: TGTGCCAGCTCACCAAGGCAGGGATCAGTAGATGGCTACACCTTC. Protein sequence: CASSPRQGSVDGYTF.